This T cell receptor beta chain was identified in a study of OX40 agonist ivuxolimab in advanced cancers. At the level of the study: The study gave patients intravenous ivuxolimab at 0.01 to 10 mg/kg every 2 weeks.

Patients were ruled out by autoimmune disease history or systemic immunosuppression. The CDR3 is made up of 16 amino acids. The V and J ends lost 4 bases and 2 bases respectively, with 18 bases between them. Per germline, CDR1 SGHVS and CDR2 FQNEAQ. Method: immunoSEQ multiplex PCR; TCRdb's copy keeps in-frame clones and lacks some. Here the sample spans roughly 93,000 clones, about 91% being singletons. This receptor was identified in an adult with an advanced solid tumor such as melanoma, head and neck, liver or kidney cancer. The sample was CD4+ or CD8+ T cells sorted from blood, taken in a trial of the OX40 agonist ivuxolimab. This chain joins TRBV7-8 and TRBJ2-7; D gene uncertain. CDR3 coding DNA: TGTGCCAGCAGCTCCCGCCCCGGGCCCGCAGCCTACGAGCAGTACTTC. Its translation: CASSSRPGPAAYEQYF.